This TCR beta chain was retrieved from a study of blood T cells in healthy people across ages. PCR was performed a second time for about 6 to 11 cycles using a sample-barcoded 5' primer and a J-beta primer mix. The template-switch adaptor, which had 12 random nucleotides, put a tag on each cDNA molecule. TCRdb ran MiXCR on the 5' RACE reads and lists one entry per CDR3 protein. The data hold about 1 million distinct CDR3 sequences, with more than 35% observed a single time. Germline CDR1 and CDR2: MNHEY and SMNVEV (reference sequence). With 4 bases clipped from V and 1 base from J, the junction kept 6 bases outside the gene matches. The CDR3 loop spans 15 amino acids. A few counts support this clonotype.

The sample consisted of blood. The TCR was taken from a woman aged 60-70 years in good health. The gene calls are TRBV27 and TRBJ2-5; 7 nucleotides align to TRBD2. CDR3 sequence (DNA): TGTGCCAGCAGTTCCAGGACTAGTCTCCAAGAGACCCAGTACTTC. Translating gives CASSSRTSLQETQYF.